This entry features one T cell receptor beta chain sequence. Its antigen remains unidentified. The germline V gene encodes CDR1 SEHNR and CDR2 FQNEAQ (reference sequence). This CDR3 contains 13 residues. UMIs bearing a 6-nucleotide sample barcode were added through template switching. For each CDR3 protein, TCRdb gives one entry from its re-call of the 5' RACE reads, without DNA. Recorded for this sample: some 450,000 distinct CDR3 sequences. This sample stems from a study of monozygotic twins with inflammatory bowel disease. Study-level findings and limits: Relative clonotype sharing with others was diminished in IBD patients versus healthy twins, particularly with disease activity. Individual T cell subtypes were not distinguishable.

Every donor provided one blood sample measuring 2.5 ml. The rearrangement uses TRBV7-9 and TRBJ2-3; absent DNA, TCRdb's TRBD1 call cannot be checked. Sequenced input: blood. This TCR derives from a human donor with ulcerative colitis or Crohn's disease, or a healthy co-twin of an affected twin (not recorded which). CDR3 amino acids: CASNRDSTDTQYF.